This TCR beta chain was recovered during a study of blood T cell repertoires in COVID-19. At the level of the study: Acute and convalescent COVID-19 specimens originated in the United States, Italy and Spain.

CDR3 length equals 13 residues. The germline CDR1 and CDR2 sequences are LNHDA and SQIVND (reference sequence). V was pared by 9 bases and J by 0 bases, with 12 bases between. The assay was immunoSEQ multiplex PCR, and TCRdb's table has in-frame clones only and misses some. Here the sample spans approximately 170,000 clones, 80% to 90% being singletons. Individuals aged roughly 18 to 95 years were recruited from 24 US areas. Which cohort a participant joined came from the clinical history participants gave. Two negative PCRs, clearance, or symptom resolution were required of recovered Cohort 3 donors.

The sequenced sample consisted of PBMCs or T cells enriched from blood (not recorded which). The receptor comes from a woman aged 50 to 65 who had recovered from COVID-19. J is TRBJ2-7 and V is TRBV19; D possibly corresponds to TRBD1 (6 bases). Here the CDR3 reads CASRDKSSYEQYF. The CDR3 nucleotides are TGTGCCAGCCGGGACAAGAGCTCCTACGAGCAGTACTTC.